This TCR beta chain came from a study of T cells in Graves' hyperthyroidism and ophthalmopathy. In regard to this clonotype: An end of the junction does not agree with germline; a read error may underlie this.

Amplification targeted TCR beta CDR3 regions from RNA transcripts. Initially, a first-round RT-PCR of the TCR CDR3 employed the HTBI primer set. TCRdb analysed the multiplex PCR reads with MiXCR anew, one entry per CDR3 protein. The sample records approximately 420,000 distinct CDR3 sequences, about 16% being singletons. Sequencing input: blood. The TCR sequence derives from a woman between 25 and 40 years old with Graves' hyperthyroidism.

The CDR3 sequence is CSVAGTYERYF. CDR3 nucleotide sequence: TGCAGCGTGGCGGGTACCTACGAGCGGTACTTC. The genes are TRBV29-1 and TRBJ2-7; D possibly corresponds to TRBD2 (5 bases). There are 11 residues in the CDR3. Germline V lookup: CDR1 SQVTM, CDR2 ANQGSEA.